This TCR beta chain is from a study of blood T cell repertoires in COVID-19. Study context: Italy, Spain and the United States were the sources of the convalescent and acute COVID-19 samples. PBMCs, B-cell-depleted T cells, or T cells were the source of the cDNA or gDNA that made up the material.

This CDR3 region has 14 residues. Trimming cost V 5 bases and J 0 bases, with 9 bases left between them. The germline CDR1 and CDR2 sequences are SGHAT and FQNNGV. Original analysis: Estimation of nucleated cell counts relied on the amplification of reference gene primers. The table came from immunoSEQ multiplex PCR; TCRdb's copy has only in-frame clones and leaves some out. The DNA gave D and trimming, while V, J and clone size come from that table. The sample holds 75,000 to 100,000 clones, 82% seen once. This sequence originates from a human donor in a cohort sampled during active COVID-19. The source material was peripheral blood. V gene TRBV11-2 combines with J gene TRBJ2-3; D not certain. The CDR3 reads CASSQRISTDTQYF. CDR3 nucleotide sequence: TGTGCCAGCAGCCAGCGCATTAGCACAGATACGCAGTATTTT.